These 18 T cell receptor beta chains were sequenced from one sample in a study of shared clonotypes between healthy human individuals (dated by TCRdb to between 2020 and 2021). Libraries came from the immunoSEQ multiplex PCR assay. TCRdb holds this immuneACCESS table with in-frame rearrangements only. Some clones are missing; in checked studies, unresolved V genes explain under half, and the rest has no known cause. In all, the sample holds approximately 2,000,000 clones, and roughly 95% of those were seen once. The leading ten clones occupy less than 2% of the sample. CD8 naive samples were CD45RO-negative cells positively selected for CCR7, giving a CD45RA+CCR7+ population that excluded TemRA cells. The material sequenced was naive CD8+ T cells from PBMCs. The cell subset or site label of this sample denotes: CD45RA+CCR7+. These receptors came from a man aged 18-30 years in good health. Some clones in this sample may be carry-over from other donors' samples.

The chain employs TRBV30 and TRBJ2-4; 8 positions agree with TRBD1. There are 13 residues in the CDR3. The germline V gene has CDR1 GTSNPN and CDR2 SVGIG (reference sequence). With V trimmed by 2 bases and J by 11 bases, 8 bases remained unmatched. CDR3 nucleotides: TGTGCCTGGAGTCACGGACAGGGCACTTTTCAGTACTTC. Translated: CAWSHGQGTFQYF.

The chain combines TRBV19 with TRBJ1-3, with 10 bases identical to TRBD1. The trim removed 6 bases at V and 4 bases at J, leaving 6 bases unmatched. The CDR3 is made up of 15 amino acids. CDR1 is LNHDA, CDR2 SQIVND, per germline (reference sequence). For the CDR3, the DNA is TGTGCCAGTAGCCCCGACAGGGGGCAAGGAAACACCATATATTTT. It translates to CASSPDRGQGNTIYF.

The rearrangement uses TRBV28 and TRBJ2-1; D is possibly TRBD1 or TRBD2 (5 bases each). The CDR3 length is 14 residues. V was cut by 5 bases and J by 5 bases, with 13 bases left in between. The germline CDR1 and CDR2 sequences are MDHEN and SYDVKM. The CDR3, as DNA: TGTGCCAGCAGTGGGGGATACGATGACAATGAGCAGTTCTTC. Its translation: CASSGGYDDNEQFF. The variable domain in full, completed from reference TRBV28 and TRBJ2-1, reads DVKVTQSSRYLVKRTGEKVFLECVQDMDHENMFWYRQDPGLGLRLIYFSYDVKMKEKGDIPEGYSVSREKKERFSLILESASTNQTSMYLCASSGGYDDNEQFFGPGTRLTVL.

The V gene is TRBV5-1, the J gene TRBJ2-1; 10 bases agree with TRBD2. Germline assignment: CDR1 SGHRS and CDR2 YFSETQ. The CDR3 contains 16 residues. V was pared by 0 bases and J by 9 bases, with 9 bases of the junction left unmatched. The CDR3 DNA sequence: TGCGCCAGCAGCTTGGCCAGGCTAGCGGGAGTTTTTGAGCAGTTCTTC. Protein sequence: CASSLARLAGVFEQFF.

The chain couples TRBV15 to TRBJ2-7, with no clear D. Trimming cost V 3 bases and J 4 bases, with 22 bases left between them. The CDR3 sequence is 17 residues long. Per the germline V gene, CDR1 is LNHNV and CDR2 is YYDKDF (reference sequence). The CDR3 DNA reads as TGTGCCACCAGCAGGTCTTCCTCCGAGACGGGCTCATACGAGCAGTACTTC. It encodes CATSRSSSETGSYEQYF.

The chain recombines TRBV5-1 with TRBJ2-4; possibly TRBD2 for D (6 bases). CDR3 length equals 14 residues. V lost 6 bases and J 6 bases, leaving 16 bases between the germline ends. CDR1 is SGHRS and CDR2 is YFSETQ in the germline V gene. The CDR3 DNA reads as TGCGCCAGCACCCCGGACTACCTGAGAAACATTCAGTACTTC. This translates into CASTPDYLRNIQYF. The full variable domain, rest sourced from reference TRBV5-1 and TRBJ2-4, is KAGVTQTPRYLIKTRGQQVTLSCSPISGHRSVSWYQQTPGQGLQFLFEYFSETQRNKGNFPGRFSGRQFSNSRSEMNVSTLELGDSALYLCASTPDYLRNIQYFGAGTRLSVL.

The chain employs TRBV7-9 and TRBJ1-5, with D uncertain. Germline assignment: CDR1 SEHNR and CDR2 FQNEAQ (reference sequence). CDR3 length equals 12 residues. Deletions cut 6 bases from V and 5 bases from J, with 8 bases between. The CDR3 loop is CASRAYDQPQHF. CDR3 sequence (DNA): TGTGCCAGCAGGGCTTACGATCAGCCCCAGCATTTT.

J is TRBJ2-7 and V is TRBV13; 9 nucleotides agree with TRBD1. The CDR3 has 14 amino acids. Germline CDR1 PRHDT, CDR2 FYEKMQ (reference sequence). V lost 3 bases, J lost 6 bases, and 6 bases stayed unmatched. The CDR3 spells CASSLSRDRVEQYF. The CDR3 DNA reads as TGTGCCAGCAGCTTGTCCCGGGACAGGGTCGAGCAGTACTTC. Full variable domain (missing parts from reference TRBV13 and TRBJ2-7): AAGVIQSPRHLIKEKRETATLKCYPIPRHDTVYWYQQGPGQDPQFLISFYEKMQSDKGSIPDRFSAQQFSDYHSELNMSSLELGDSALYFCASSLSRDRVEQYFGPGTRLTVT.

The J gene is TRBJ1-1, the V gene TRBV27, with D uncertain. The CDR3 consists of 13 residues. Germline CDR1 is MNHEY and CDR2 is SMNVEV (reference sequence). V was cut by 5 bases and J by 9 bases, with 16 bases left in between. In DNA, the CDR3 is TGTGCCAGCAGTCTCAGTTCCCGCGTACAAGCTTTCTTT. Its protein is CASSLSSRVQAFF.

V gene TRBV11-2 combines with J gene TRBJ2-2; either TRBD1 or TRBD2 may supply D (5 bases each). This CDR3 contains 16 residues. Trimming shortened V by 1 base and J by 1 base, and 10 bases separated the two germline ends. The germline V gene encodes CDR1 SGHAT and CDR2 FQNNGV. As DNA, the CDR3 is TGTGCCAGCAGCTTAGGAGGGGCAGGGAACACCGGGGAGCTGTTTTTT. Translating it yields CASSLGGAGNTGELFF.

The chain uses TRBV9 and TRBJ1-1; tentative D call: TRBD1 (6 bases). The CDR3 consists of 15 residues. Germline lookup yields CDR1 SGDLS and CDR2 YYNGEE. Trimming cost V 2 bases and J 3 bases, with 14 bases left between them. The CDR3 sequence: CASSVEGEVDTEAFF. CDR3 coding DNA: TGTGCCAGCAGCGTGGAGGGGGAGGTTGACACTGAAGCTTTCTTT.

This clone has only one observation. Other DNA sequences from this sample encode an identical CDR3 as well. The V and J genes are TRBV9 and TRBJ1-5; D is ambiguous. Germline V gives CDR1 SGDLS, CDR2 YYNGEE. The CDR3 consists of 15 residues. The V and J ends lost 0 bases and 4 bases respectively, with 11 bases between them. The CDR3 sequence is CASSVGVGGNQPQHF. CDR3 DNA sequence: TGTGCCAGCAGCGTAGGGGTTGGCGGGAATCAGCCCCAGCATTTT.

The chain recombines TRBV6-6 with TRBJ2-5; a possible D gene is TRBD1 (5 bases). This CDR3 comprises 15 residues. Germline V lookup: CDR1 MNHNY, CDR2 SVGAGI (reference sequence). Trimming shortened V by 2 bases and J by 4 bases, and 14 bases separated the two germline ends. The CDR3 loop is CASSYTAGGAETQYF. CDR3 bases: TGTGCCAGCAGTTACACGGCAGGTGGGGCAGAGACCCAGTACTTC.

This clone was seen just once. The chain has TRBV15 and TRBJ1-2; the D is unclear. CDR1 is LNHNV, CDR2 YYDKDF, per germline (reference sequence). The CDR3 spans 12 residues. Between the trimmed V and J ends, which lost 0 bases and 7 bases, there was a span of 6 bases. CDR3 in amino acids: CATSREIFGYTF. The CDR3 DNA reads as TGTGCCACCAGCAGAGAGATTTTTGGCTACACCTTC. Drawing the rest from reference TRBV15 and TRBJ1-2, the complete variable domain is DAMVIQNPRYQVTQFGKPVTLSCSQTLNHNVMYWYQQKSSQAPKLLFHYYDKDFNNEADTPDNFQSRRPNTSFCFLDIRSPGLGDTAMYLCATSREIFGYTFGSGTRLTVV.

The V and J genes are TRBV27 and TRBJ2-1; the match to TRBD2 covers 7 bases. V shed 6 bases and J 4 bases; nucleotides not matched to a gene: 6. This CDR3 spans 14 amino acids. Germline V CDR1 and CDR2: MNHEY, SMNVEV (reference sequence). The CDR3 region has the DNA TGTGCCAGCAGGCGGCGACTAGCATACAATGAGCAGTTCTTC. This encodes CASRRRLAYNEQFF.

This chain links TRBV7-9 with TRBJ1-1; D remains ambiguous. Trimming removed 1 base at V and 11 bases at J, with 17 bases between. Germline values: CDR1 SEHNR, CDR2 FQNEAQ (reference sequence). This CDR3 spans 14 amino acids. The CDR3 region is CASSLVGVLSGAFF. In DNA, the CDR3 is TGTGCCAGCAGCTTAGTCGGGGTCTTAAGTGGGGCTTTCTTT.

The chain combines TRBV19 with TRBJ2-3, with a possible D match to TRBD2 (5 bases). Trimming left V 1 base short and J 1 base short, with 9 bases between. From germline, CDR1 is LNHDA and CDR2 SQIVND (reference sequence). The CDR3 contains 15 residues. This CDR3 is CASSIGGSGTDTQYF. As DNA, the CDR3 is TGTGCCAGTAGTATAGGTGGGAGTGGCACAGATACGCAGTATTTT.

This clone has more than one count but fewer than ten. The rearrangement joins TRBV30 to TRBJ1-2; no definite D call. This CDR3 region has 16 residues. Germline V gene data show CDR1 as GTSNPN and CDR2 as SVGIG (reference sequence). The ends were cut back, 1 base at V and 6 bases at J, with 21 bases in the middle. Here the CDR3 DNA reads TGTGCCTGGAGTGACCTCGGACCGCTCGAAAAACATGGCTACACCTTC. Encoded protein: CAWSDLGPLEKHGYTF.